Listed here are 20 T cell receptor beta chains from one sample, sequenced in a study of identifying expanded T cells in peripheral blood. Only in-frame clones appear in the TCRdb table, and some are missing; sequencing was by immunoSEQ multiplex PCR. The table has about 50,000 clones, under 85% seen once. Input material: blood. The source is a person aged 18 to 70 in good health.

The rearrangement links TRBV10-2 to TRBJ2-7; 7 bases map to TRBD2. The CDR3 sequence is 15 residues long. The trim removed 0 bases at V and 5 bases at J, leaving 7 bases unmatched. Germline CDR1 and CDR2: WSHSY and SAAADI. The CDR3 DNA is TGCGCCAGCAGTGAGTCGAGGGGAGGGTCGGACGAGCAGTACTTC. Translated: CASSESRGGSDEQYF.

CDR3 amino acids: CASSSQGGSNYGYTF. The CDR3 nucleotides read TGTGCCAGCAGCTCCCAGGGGGGATCTAACTATGGCTACACCTTC. This sequence joins TRBV7-2 and TRBJ1-2; 7 nucleotides agree with TRBD1. Germline CDR1 reads SGHTA; CDR2 reads FQGNSA. J was trimmed by 0 bases and V by 4 bases; bases with no gene match: 5. CDR3 length: 15 residues.

This chain connects TRBV6-1 to TRBJ2-3; 8 bases agree with TRBD1. From germline, CDR1 is MNHNS and CDR2 SASEGT. V dropped 2 bases and J dropped 3; count of bases not matched to a gene: 10. There are 17 residues in the CDR3. CDR3 bases: TGTGCCAGCAGTGAACGGTTACAGGGGGGTAATACAGATACGCAGTATTTT. This gives the protein CASSERLQGGNTDTQYF.

As DNA, the CDR3 is TGTGCCAGCTCACCAAACGACAGGGTACGGAATGAAAAACTGTTTTTT. Amino acid sequence: CASSPNDRVRNEKLFF. The V call is TRBV18, the J call TRBJ1-4; TRBD1 matches 7 bases. The CDR3 is 16 amino acids. The ends lost 2 bases at V and 5 bases at J; junction bases unmatched: 8. CDR1 is KGHSH and CDR2 is LQKENI in the germline V gene.

The CDR3 coding sequence is TGCGCCAGCAGCCAAGGGACAAATGAGCAGTTCTTC. Protein product: CASSQGTNEQFF. The rearrangement joins TRBV4-1 to TRBJ2-1, with a possible D match to TRBD1 (5 bases). Per the germline V gene, CDR1 is MGHRA and CDR2 is YSYEKL. The CDR3 contains 12 residues. The V end was cut by 1 base, the J end by 7 bases, with 5 bases between.

This chain joins TRBV7-6 and TRBJ2-5; weak D call: TRBD2 (5 bases). The CDR3 is 13 residues long. V shed 5 bases and J shed 1 base, with 8 bases lying between them. CDR1 is SGHVS and CDR2 is FNYEAQ in the germline V gene. CDR3 amino acids: CASSLGLQETQYF. Here the CDR3 DNA reads TGTGCCAGCAGCCTCGGACTCCAAGAGACCCAGTACTTC.

This clone has just a few counts. The chain couples TRBV10-1 to TRBJ1-1, with D possibly being TRBD1 (5 bases). CDR3 length: 16 amino acids. From germline, CDR1 is WNHNN and CDR2 SYGVQD (reference sequence). Deletions cut 3 bases from V and 0 bases from J, with 14 bases between. The CDR3 bases are TGCGCCAGCAGTGAAGCCCGGGGGAGCCTGAACACTGAAGCTTTCTTT. Its protein is CASSEARGSLNTEAFF.

This clone was detected only a few times. One end of the junction does not line up with germline, which may come from a read error. The CDR3 coding sequence is TGTGCCAGCAGTAACTCGGGGGCAGGGAACACTGAAGCTTTCTTT. Amino acid sequence: CASSNSGAGNTEAFF. V is TRBV6-5 and J is TRBJ1-1, with a weak D call TRBD1 (6 bases). CDR1 is MNHEY, CDR2 SVGAGI, per germline. This CDR3 region has 15 residues.

V gene TRBV5-6 combines with J gene TRBJ2-1; TRBD1 agrees at 7 bases. The V gene's germline CDR1 is SGHDT and CDR2 YYEEEE. V shed 2 bases, J shed 7 bases, and the junction held 3 bases outside the gene matches. CDR3 length: 13 residues. The CDR3 loop is CASSFDRANEQFF. The CDR3 DNA reads TGTGCCAGCAGCTTCGACAGGGCGAATGAGCAGTTCTTC.

The chain recombines TRBV5-1 with TRBJ2-5, with D hard to call. The V and J ends lost 4 bases and 5 bases respectively, with 15 bases between them. Germline CDR1 is SGHRS and CDR2 is YFSETQ. The CDR3 consists of 14 residues. The CDR3 DNA follows: TGCGCCAGCAGCCCCAATGGCGTCAGGGAGACCCAGTACTTC. This encodes CASSPNGVRETQYF.

This rearrangement joins TRBV6-1 to TRBJ2-1; 12 bases are a match to TRBD1. The CDR3 extends over 15 amino acids. The V gene's germline CDR1 is MNHNS and CDR2 SASEGT. J was trimmed by 8 bases and V by 4 bases; bases with no gene match: 6. CDR3 region: CASSGRGDRGHEQFF. In DNA, the CDR3 is TGTGCCAGCAGTGGGCGTGGGGACAGGGGGCATGAGCAGTTCTTC.

This clone appeared once. This chain joins TRBV12-2 and TRBJ2-7. TRBV12-2 is tagged as a pseudogene. The CDR3 length is 16 residues. CDR3 amino acids: CASRYRDGDYPYEQYV. DNA of the CDR3: TGTGCAAGTCGCTACCGGGACGGGGATTACCCCTACGAGCAGTACGTC.

The CDR3 sequence is CASGRTTNEKLFF. In nucleotides, the CDR3 is TGTGCCAGCGGCCGAACAACTAATGAAAAACTGTTTTTT. V is TRBV6-1 and J is TRBJ1-4, with D uncertain. CDR3 length: 13 residues. V dropped 8 bases and J dropped 0 bases, with 7 bases sitting between them. CDR1 and CDR2 (germline): MNHNS, SASEGT.

The chain combines TRBV4-2 with TRBJ2-1, with unresolved D. Germline CDR1 LGHNA, CDR2 YNFKEQ. Between the trimmed V and J ends, which lost 4 bases and 4 bases, there was a span of 11 bases. This CDR3 region has 14 residues. CDR3 sequence (DNA): TGTGCCAGCAGCCCGTGGATCAGTTACAATGAGCAGTTCTTC. As protein: CASSPWISYNEQFF.

The chain employs TRBV18 and TRBJ1-1, with a possible D match to TRBD1 (6 bases). The ends were cut back, 4 bases at V and 2 bases at J, with 17 bases in the middle. CDR1 and CDR2 from the germline V gene are KGHSH and LQKENI. CDR3 length: 16 amino acids. The DNA of the CDR3 is TGTGCCAGCTCACGTTTAGGGCAGGGGTCAAACACTGAAGCTTTCTTT. It codes for CASSRLGQGSNTEAFF.

In its sample, this clone was seen once. The J gene is TRBJ2-7, the V gene TRBV5-1; D is ambiguous. Germline loops: CDR1 SGHRS, CDR2 YFSETQ. The germline V and J ends were trimmed by 0 bases and 7 bases, with 14 bases remaining between them. The CDR3 has 14 amino acids. CDR3 region: CASSLVGSKEEQYF. In DNA form, the CDR3 reads TGCGCCAGCAGCTTGGTTGGCTCCAAAGAGGAGCAGTACTTC.

The V call is TRBV6-4, the J call TRBJ2-1, with 10 bases aligning to TRBD1. V lost 4 bases and J lost 9; bases outside the gene matches: 3. CDR1 and CDR2 (germline): MRHNA, SNTAGT. The CDR3 has 13 residues. CDR3 sequence reads: CASSGDRGGEQFF. CDR3 sequence (DNA): TGTGCCAGCAGTGGGGACAGGGGTGGTGAGCAGTTCTTC.

The V gene is TRBV14, the J gene TRBJ2-5, with TRBD2 as a possible D gene (5 bases). CDR1 and CDR2 from the germline V gene are SGHDN and FVKESK. The V end lost 4 bases, the J end lost 7 bases, and 13 bases lay between the germline ends. The CDR3 length is 13 residues. CDR3 amino acids: CASSRTASGTQYF. DNA for the CDR3: TGTGCCAGCAGCCGGACTGCGTCGGGGACCCAGTACTTC.

The rearrangement joins TRBV5-8 to TRBJ1-4; possible D gene TRBD1, 5 bases. CDR1 is SGHTS and CDR2 is YDEGEE in the germline V gene. This CDR3 comprises 15 residues. Trimming took 0 bases from V and 4 from J, leaving 10 bases between them. The CDR3 DNA follows: TGTGCCAGCAGCTTGGGCAGGGCGAATAATGAAAAACTGTTTTTT. As protein: CASSLGRANNEKLFF.

CDR3 sequence: CASSLAGQGETQYF. The CDR3 DNA reads TGCGCCAGCAGCTTGGCCGGGCAGGGGGAGACCCAGTACTTC. The chain links TRBV5-1 to TRBJ2-5; weak D call: TRBD1 (6 bases). The germline V and J ends were trimmed by 0 bases and 5 bases, with 11 bases remaining between them. Germline loops: CDR1 SGHRS, CDR2 YFSETQ. The CDR3 is made up of 14 amino acids. Using reference TRBV5-1 and TRBJ2-5 for the parts outside the CDR3, the full variable domain is KAGVTQTPRYLIKTRGQQVTLSCSPISGHRSVSWYQQTPGQGLQFLFEYFSETQRNKGNFPGRFSGRQFSNSRSEMNVSTLELGDSALYLCASSLAGQGETQYFGPGTRLLVL.